This TCR beta chain is from a study of blood T cell repertoires in COVID-19. On the study more broadly: From the United States, Italy and Spain came samples of acute and convalescent COVID-19.

Under the authors' procedure: The authors estimated nucleated cell counts from reference gene primer amplification. The data were produced by immunoSEQ multiplex PCR, yet TCRdb's version contains in-frame clones alone and is incomplete. V and J calls plus clone size are reproduced from that table; the DNA served to infer D and trimming. This table has a few hundred thousand clones, less than 90% appearing once. Germline V gene data show CDR1 as MNHEY and CDR2 as SVGEGT. V dropped 2 bases and J dropped 1 base, with 14 bases sitting between them. This CDR3 has 16 residues. The sequence derives from a man aged 60 to 69 who had recovered from COVID-19. The chain employs TRBV6-2 or TRBV6-3 and TRBJ1-1, with D perhaps matching TRBD1 (5 bases). The material sequenced was peripheral blood. The CDR3 region has the DNA TGTGCCAGCAGTTACCCCCCTGGAGGGGCGAACACTGAAGCTTTCTTT. It translates to CASSYPPGGANTEAFF.